This paragraph covers one T cell receptor beta chain sequence. The data originate from a study of radiotherapy plus CTLA-4 blockade in lung cancer. The germline gives CDR1 GTSNPN, CDR2 SVGIG (reference sequence). The CDR3 is 13 residues long. V lost 0 bases and J 6 bases, leaving 12 bases between the germline ends. Sequencing used immunoSEQ multiplex PCR; TCRdb keeps in-frame clones, though not all of them. The sample records around 86,000 clones, around four fifths being singletons. The chain links TRBV30 to TRBJ2-7, with D perhaps given as TRBD1 or TRBD2 (5 bases each). The source of this sequence is a human donor with non-small cell lung cancer who had stable disease on radiotherapy plus ipilimumab. The sequencing used peripheral blood, collected from a patient treated with radiotherapy plus ipilimumab. CDR3 protein: CAWSVGRAGEQYF. The CDR3 DNA sequence: TGTGCCTGGAGTGTAGGCAGGGCGGGCGAGCAGTACTTC.